Listed here is a single T cell receptor (beta chain). The assay was immunoSEQ multiplex PCR, and TCRdb's table has in-frame clones only and misses some. Among around 250,000 clones listed, about 90% were seen once. Participant age was roughly 18 to 100 years, and participants resided in fewer than 25 US areas. The CDR3 length is 18 residues. Trimming took 2 bases from V and 4 from J; bases not matched to a gene: 11. Germline assignment: CDR1 LGHNA and CDR2 YSLEER. This sample was taken from a study of blood T cell repertoires in COVID-19. For the study at large: In each case, the material was cDNA or gDNA derived from T cells, B-cell-depleted T cells, or PBMCs.

The receptor was derived from a human donor in a cohort exposed to, infected with or recovered from COVID-19 (not recorded which). The donor label of this sample is uncertain. The specimen sequenced was PBMCs or T cells enriched from blood (not recorded which). The chain employs TRBV4-3 and TRBJ1-2, with 12 bases lining up with TRBD1. CDR3 protein: CASSQRGQGAVNVYGYTF. The CDR3 region has the DNA TGCGCCAGCAGCCAAAGGGGACAGGGGGCTGTAAATGTCTATGGCTACACCTTC.